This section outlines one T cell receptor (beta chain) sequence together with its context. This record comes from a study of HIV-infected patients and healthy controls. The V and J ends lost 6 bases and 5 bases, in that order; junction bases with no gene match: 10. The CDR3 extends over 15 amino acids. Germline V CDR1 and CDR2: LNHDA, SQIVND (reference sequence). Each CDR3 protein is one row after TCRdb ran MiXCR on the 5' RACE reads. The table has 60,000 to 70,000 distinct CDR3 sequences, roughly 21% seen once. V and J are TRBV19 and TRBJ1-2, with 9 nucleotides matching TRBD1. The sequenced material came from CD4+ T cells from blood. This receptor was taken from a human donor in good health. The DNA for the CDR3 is TGTGCCAGTAGCCTCCGGGACAGGGAGATATATGGCTACACCTTC. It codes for CASSLRDREIYGYTF.